Shown below are 26 T cell receptor beta chains from a single sample sequenced in a study of blood T cell repertoires in COVID-19. Generated by immunoSEQ multiplex PCR, the TCRdb table keeps only in-frame clones and is missing some. The sample lists 160,000 or so clones; over 75% were seen once. Sequencing was done on a sample of peripheral blood. These receptors were collected from an older man who had recovered from COVID-19.

The chain uses TRBV7-9 and TRBJ2-5; 8 bases line up with TRBD2. The CDR3 is 15 amino acids. V gave up 4 bases and J gave up 9 bases; unmatched junction bases: 13. In germline, CDR1 is SEHNR, CDR2 FQNEAQ (reference sequence). The CDR3 DNA is TGTGCCAGCAGCTCTTCACTTAGCGGGAAAGGGCCCCAGTACTTC. Its translation is CASSSSLSGKGPQYF.

This rearrangement joins TRBV10-2 to TRBJ2-7; 8 positions match TRBD1. Germline-derived CDR1 and CDR2 are WSHSY and SAAADI. With V trimmed by 6 bases and J by 1 base, 5 bases remained unmatched. This CDR3 spans 14 amino acids. CDR3 nucleotides: TGCGCCAGCAGAAGTGGACAGGGATCCTACGAGCAGTACTTC. Translation: CASRSGQGSYEQYF.

The genes are TRBV6-4 and TRBJ1-2; TRBD1 is a possible D gene (5 bases). The CDR3 runs 16 residues. Germline values: CDR1 MRHNA, CDR2 SNTAGT. V was trimmed by 0 bases and J by 6 bases, leaving 17 bases between them. The CDR3 spells CASSDSSRRGYHGYTF. The DNA of the CDR3 is TGTGCCAGCAGTGACTCAAGTAGGAGGGGATACCATGGCTACACCTTC.

The chain recombines TRBV7-6 with TRBJ2-1; 10 positions agree with TRBD2. V shed 1 base and J 7 bases; nucleotides not matched to a gene: 7. The CDR3 sequence is 16 residues long. Germline lookup yields CDR1 SGHVS and CDR2 FNYEAQ. CDR3 in DNA: TGTGCCAGCAGCTTAGAGTCTAGCGGGAGAATAAATGAGCAGTTCTTC. This gives the protein CASSLESSGRINEQFF. Supplemented by reference TRBV7-6 and TRBJ2-1, the full variable domain reads GAGVSQSPRYKVTKRGQDVALRCDPISGHVSLYWYRQALGQGPEFLTYFNYEAQQDKSGLPNDRFSAERPEGSISTLTIQRTEQRDSAMYRCASSLESSGRINEQFFGPGTRLTVL.

This chain joins TRBV5-5 and TRBJ1-2; 7 nucleotides align to TRBD1. The V gene's germline CDR1 is SGHKS and CDR2 YYEKEE (reference sequence). Trimming took 4 bases from V and 0 from J; bases not matched to a gene: 3. This CDR3 spans 14 amino acids. This CDR3 reads CASSQGQANYGYTF. In DNA, the CDR3 is TGTGCCAGCAGCCAAGGACAGGCTAACTATGGCTACACCTTC. Full variable domain (remainder filled in from reference TRBV5-5 and TRBJ1-2): DAGVTQSPTHLIKTRGQQVTLRCSPISGHKSVSWYQQVLGQGPQFIFQYYEKEERGRGNFPDRFSARQFPNYSSELNVNALLLGDSALYLCASSQGQANYGYTFGSGTRLTVV.

A single count supports this clone. The DNA of the CDR3 is TGCAGCGTTGAAGCTAACACACAGGGCTTTAGTCTTGGCTACACCTTC. Residues: CSVEANTQGFSLGYTF. The rearrangement uses TRBV29-1 and TRBJ1-2; D may be TRBD1 (6 bases). The length of the CDR3 is 16 residues. V was pared by 1 base and J by 7 bases, with 22 bases between. Looked up from germline, CDR1 is SQVTM and CDR2 is ANQGSEA.

The V call is TRBV28, the J call TRBJ1-2; D perhaps matches TRBD1 (5 bases). V was trimmed by 4 bases and J by 4 bases, leaving 22 bases between them. Per germline, CDR1 MDHEN and CDR2 SYDVKM. CDR3 length: 17 amino acids. The DNA of the CDR3 is TGTGCCAGCAGTTCCGCCCAGGCAGGGAGGGCAGGCTATGGCTACACCTTC. Its translation is CASSSAQAGRAGYGYTF.

The chain employs TRBV7-2 and TRBJ1-1, with a weak D call TRBD1 (5 bases). Trimming cost V 6 bases and J 4 bases, with 12 bases left between them. The CDR3 runs 13 residues. From germline, CDR1 is SGHTA and CDR2 FQGNSA. CDR3 sequence reads: CASSFTGGTEAFF. DNA of the CDR3: TGTGCCAGCAGTTTTACGGGGGGCACTGAAGCTTTCTTT.

The V and J genes are TRBV5-8 and TRBJ2-3; D might be TRBD1 (7 bases). CDR3 size: 16 residues. Trimming left V 4 bases short and J 2 bases short, with 17 bases between. Germline V lookup: CDR1 SGHTS, CDR2 YDEGEE. CDR3 nucleotide sequence: TGTGCCAGCAGCCAGGGGGGATCCTCATACACAGATACGCAGTATTTT. Translating gives CASSQGGSSYTDTQYF.

This rearrangement joins TRBV12-5 to TRBJ2-5; tentative D call: TRBD2 (5 bases). Deletions cut 4 bases from V and 5 bases from J, with 20 bases between. This CDR3 region has 16 residues. The germline gives CDR1 LGHNT, CDR2 FRNRAP. CDR3 in amino acids: CASGSPPGGPRETQYF. The CDR3 coding sequence is TGTGCTAGTGGTTCCCCCCCGGGCGGGCCTCGGGAGACCCAGTACTTC. The full variable domain, rest sourced from reference TRBV12-5 and TRBJ2-5, is DARVTQTPRHKVTEMGQEVTMRCQPILGHNTVFWYRQTMMQGLELLAYFRNRAPLDDSGMPKDRFSAEMPDATLATLKIQPSEPRDSAVYFCASGSPPGGPRETQYFGPGTRLLVL.

The chain links TRBV11-1 to TRBJ2-7; possible D gene TRBD2, 7 bases. Germline lookup yields CDR1 SGHAT and CDR2 FQDESV (reference sequence). Trimming pared 0 bases from V and 5 bases from J, leaving 11 bases between. The CDR3 has 14 residues. CDR3 sequence reads: CASSLAPGGDEQYF. CDR3 sequence (DNA): TGTGCCAGCAGCTTAGCGCCGGGGGGCGACGAGCAGTACTTC.

V gene TRBV2 combines with J gene TRBJ1-4; tentatively, D is TRBD1 (6 bases). From germline, CDR1 is SNHLY and CDR2 FYNNEI. V was clipped by 8 bases and J by 2 bases, with 24 bases between them. The CDR3 covers 18 residues. Written as DNA, the CDR3 is TGTGCCAGCCGTAGACCGGGACACCCGGATACGACTAATGAAAAACTGTTTTTT. It yields the protein CASRRPGHPDTTNEKLFF.

The chain recombines TRBV4-1 with TRBJ1-5; weak D call: TRBD1 (5 bases). Trimming cost V 0 bases and J 2 bases, with 8 bases left between them. Germline values: CDR1 MGHRA, CDR2 YSYEKL. The CDR3 has 15 amino acids. The CDR3 nucleotides are TGCGCCAGCAGCCAAGATTGGGGCCGCAATCAGCCCCAGCATTTT. This codes for CASSQDWGRNQPQHF.

The V gene is TRBV5-4, the J gene TRBJ2-3, with D tentatively TRBD1 (6 bases). The V and J ends lost 1 base and 0 bases respectively, with 15 bases between them. Germline-derived CDR1 and CDR2 are SGHNT and YYREEE (reference sequence). CDR3 length: 17 residues. CDR3 DNA: TGTGCCAGCAGCTTGTTGGTTGGACAGTCAAGCACAGATACGCAGTATTTT. Its protein product is CASSLLVGQSSTDTQYF.

This clone occurred once. The gene calls are TRBV7-9 and TRBJ1-1; D is uncertain. Trimming removed 0 bases from V and 2 bases from J, with 10 bases in between. CDR1 and CDR2 (germline): SEHNR, FQNEAQ (reference sequence). The CDR3 loop spans 15 amino acids. CDR3 in amino acids: CASSLAEVRNTEAFF. As DNA, the CDR3 is TGTGCCAGCAGCTTAGCGGAGGTGCGCAACACTGAAGCTTTCTTT.

As regards this clone: Within the sample, other DNA sequences also encode this same CDR3. The V and J genes are TRBV3-1 (or the pseudogene TRBV3-2) and TRBJ1-6; possible D gene TRBD1, 5 bases. The CDR3 totals 14 residues. CDR1 LGHDT and CDR2 YNNKEL come from the germline V gene (reference sequence). V lost 9 bases to trimming and J lost 1 base, with 10 bases between them. CDR3 protein: CASRGGSYNSPLHF. Written as DNA, the CDR3 is TGTGCCAGTCGCGGGGGGTCCTATAATTCACCCCTCCACTTT.

This chain joins TRBV18 and TRBJ2-2; TRBD1 aligns across 9 bases. The CDR3 sequence is 14 residues long. With V trimmed by 3 bases and J by 5 bases, 1 base remained unmatched. From germline, CDR1 is KGHSH and CDR2 LQKENI. Here the CDR3 reads CASSPDRGTGELFF. DNA for the CDR3: TGTGCCAGCTCACCCGACAGGGGGACCGGGGAGCTGTTTTTT.

V and J are TRBV3-1 (or the pseudogene TRBV3-2) and TRBJ2-1; maybe TRBD2 (6 bases). The length of the CDR3 is 16 residues. The germline V gene encodes CDR1 LGHDT and CDR2 YNNKEL (reference sequence). V was shortened by 0 bases and J by 10 bases, with 19 bases between the two germline ends. This CDR3 is CASSQELTAGMNEQFF. Written as DNA, the CDR3 is TGTGCCAGCAGCCAAGAATTAACTGCGGGAATGAACGAGCAGTTCTTC.

V gene TRBV13 combines with J gene TRBJ1-6; 8 bases are shared with TRBD1. Trimming took 1 base from V and 7 from J; bases not matched to a gene: 3. The CDR3 is 15 residues long. Germline V gene lookup returns CDR1 PRHDT and CDR2 FYEKMQ (reference sequence). In DNA, the CDR3 is TGTGCCAGCAGCTTAGAACAGGGGGGCAATTCACCCCTCCACTTT. Residues: CASSLEQGGNSPLHF.

The chain has TRBV29-1 and TRBJ2-2; D may be TRBD1 (5 bases). This CDR3 is built from 14 residues. The V end was cut by 6 bases, the J end by 2 bases, with 13 bases between. CDR1 and CDR2 (germline): SQVTM, ANQGSEA. CDR3 protein: CSVRARVNTGELFF. The CDR3 DNA follows: TGCAGCGTACGAGCCAGGGTAAACACCGGGGAGCTGTTTTTT.

V and J are TRBV28 and TRBJ2-7, with 7 bases matching TRBD2. J was trimmed by 6 bases and V by 7 bases; bases with no gene match: 15. The CDR3 sequence is 15 residues long. Germline-derived CDR1 and CDR2 are MDHEN and SYDVKM. The CDR3 reads CASTSSAGSTGEQYF. CDR3 nucleotides: TGTGCCAGCACCTCGTCAGCGGGATCGACTGGCGAGCAGTACTTC.

CDR3 nucleotides: TGTGCCAGCAGCTCGGGACTAGCGGGTAGGGAGCTGTTTTTT. Protein: CASSSGLAGRELFF. This chain uses TRBV9 with TRBJ2-2; 12 bases are a match to TRBD2. V lost 4 bases to trimming and J lost 9 bases; unmatched junction nucleotides: 4. The CDR3 is 14 residues long. Germline V CDR1 and CDR2: SGDLS, YYNGEE. Combining the CDR3 with reference TRBV9 and TRBJ2-2 gives the whole variable domain DSGVTQTPKHLITATGQRVTLRCSPRSGDLSVYWYQQSLDQGLQFLIQYYNGEERAKGNILERFSAQQFPDLHSELNLSSLELGDSALYFCASSSGLAGRELFFGEGSRLTVL.

This chain links TRBV4-1 with TRBJ2-1; D not resolved. The CDR3 has 15 residues. Germline V gene lookup returns CDR1 MGHRA and CDR2 YSYEKL. The germline V and J ends were trimmed by 0 bases and 10 bases, with 16 bases remaining between them. The CDR3 protein is CASSQDIRSLGEQFF. CDR3 bases: TGCGCCAGCAGCCAAGATATCCGTTCTCTGGGCGAGCAGTTCTTC.

The V gene is TRBV27, the J gene TRBJ2-5; D is unclear. Trimming shortened V by 3 bases and J by 2 bases, and 10 bases separated the two germline ends. The CDR3 spans 14 residues. In germline, CDR1 is MNHEY, CDR2 SMNVEV (reference sequence). CDR3 amino acids: CASSFGSGQETQYF. CDR3 DNA: TGTGCCAGCAGTTTTGGGTCAGGACAAGAGACCCAGTACTTC.

The chain links TRBV7-2 to TRBJ2-2; 8 positions agree with TRBD2. With V trimmed by 7 bases and J by 4 bases, 8 bases remained unmatched. Germline CDR1 reads SGHTA; CDR2 reads FQGNSA. The CDR3 contains 15 residues. The CDR3, as DNA: TGTGCCAGCACCGCCGGGAGGGCCGGCACCGGGGAGCTGTTTTTT. Translating gives CASTAGRAGTGELFF.

The chain links TRBV29-1 to TRBJ1-1; 7 nucleotides line up with TRBD1. The V and J ends lost 6 bases and 2 bases, in that order; junction bases with no gene match: 6. Germline V CDR1 and CDR2: SQVTM, ANQGSEA. The CDR3 totals 13 residues. CDR3 amino acids: CSVRQGENTEAFF. The CDR3 DNA reads as TGCAGCGTCCGACAGGGTGAAAACACTGAAGCTTTCTTT.